Presented here are 12 T cell receptor beta chains from one specimen sequenced in a study of cytomegalovirus exposure and HLA in healthy donors. The PCR had 60 Vbeta and 13 Jbeta primers. The repertoire was sequenced with immunoSEQ multiplex PCR; TCRdb's copy has only in-frame clones and lacks some. The sample yields some 190,000 clones, 9.5% seen once. Input material: PBMCs. Receptors originate from a woman in her thirties in good health and CMV-seropositive.

This clone showed up just a few times. V usage is TRBV2 and J usage is TRBJ1-5; possible D gene TRBD1, 5 bases. Per germline, CDR1 SNHLY and CDR2 FYNNEI. This CDR3 is built from 13 residues. Trimming pared 10 bases from V and 0 bases from J, leaving 10 bases between. The CDR3 sequence: CATRQISNQPQHF. The CDR3 bases are TGTGCCACCAGACAGATTAGCAATCAGCCCCAGCATTTT.

This clone appeared a few times. V gene TRBV19 combines with J gene TRBJ1-1, with TRBD1 matching 10 bases. The CDR3 is 16 amino acids. V was pared by 3 bases and J by 2 bases, with 6 bases of the junction left unmatched. Germline values: CDR1 LNHDA, CDR2 SQIVND (reference sequence). This CDR3 reads CASSIGTGAGNTEAFF. In nucleotides, the CDR3 is TGTGCCAGTAGTATTGGGACAGGGGCTGGAAACACTGAAGCTTTCTTT.

The rearrangement links TRBV19 to TRBJ2-7, with 15 bases matching TRBD2. Trimming at V came to 6 bases and at J to 4 bases, leaving 4 bases not matched to a gene. Germline V gives CDR1 LNHDA, CDR2 SQIVND (reference sequence). The CDR3 is made up of 15 amino acids. CDR3 protein: CASSAGTSGRYEQYF. In nucleotides, the CDR3 is TGTGCCAGTAGCGCGGGGACTAGCGGGAGGTACGAGCAGTACTTC.

The rearrangement links TRBV10-3 to TRBJ2-7, with TRBD2 matching 8 bases. The trim removed 10 bases at V and 2 bases at J, leaving 7 bases unmatched. Germline loops: CDR1 ENHRY, CDR2 SYGVKD. The CDR3 runs 13 residues. The CDR3 loop is CASSSGRAYEQYF. The CDR3 nucleotides are TGTGCCAGCTCGTCCGGGAGGGCCTACGAGCAGTACTTC.

The V gene is TRBV7-6, the J gene TRBJ2-1, with D possibly matching TRBD2 (6 bases). The CDR3 totals 15 residues. V lost 8 bases to trimming and J lost 8 bases, with 22 bases between them. Germline CDR1 is SGHVS and CDR2 is FNYEAQ. The chain's CDR3 is CASVPIGGNLDEQFF. CDR3 DNA sequence: TGTGCCAGCGTCCCGATCGGCGGGAATCTTGATGAGCAGTTCTTC.

In its sample, this clone was seen a few times. The chain links TRBV29-1 to TRBJ2-3; the D gene is possibly TRBD2 (5 bases). In germline, CDR1 is SQVTM, CDR2 ANQGSEA. The CDR3 totals 13 residues. The ends were cut back, 4 bases at V and 0 bases at J, with 8 bases in the middle. In nucleotides, the CDR3 is TGCAGCGTTGGTCGGACTAGCACAGATACGCAGTATTTT. Protein: CSVGRTSTDTQYF.

The chain uses TRBV7-9 and TRBJ2-3; 7 bases line up with TRBD2. V gave up 0 bases and J gave up 8 bases; unmatched junction bases: 8. The CDR3 is 15 amino acids. Germline CDR1 reads SEHNR; CDR2 reads FQNEAQ (reference sequence). CDR3 in DNA: TGTGCCAGCAGCTTAGCGGGAGGGCGCCGTGGTACGCAGTATTTT. Translating gives CASSLAGGRRGTQYF.

This chain uses TRBV10-2 with TRBJ1-2; 8 bases are a match to TRBD1. The CDR3 has 14 amino acids. The germline gives CDR1 WSHSY, CDR2 SAAADI. V trimming: 4 bases; J trimming: 5 bases; junction bases outside the gene matches: 6. CDR3 DNA: TGCGCCAGCAGTGCGGGACAGGCCAATTATGGCTACACCTTC. It is translated as CASSAGQANYGYTF.

There are a few counts of this clone. The chain joins TRBV27 to TRBJ1-4, with 7 bases fitting TRBD1. CDR3 length equals 16 residues. Germline V gives CDR1 MNHEY, CDR2 SMNVEV (reference sequence). V gave up 1 base and J gave up 8 bases; unmatched junction bases: 10. CDR3: CASSLWFRGGGEKLFF. The CDR3 coding sequence is TGTGCCAGCAGTTTATGGTTTCGAGGGGGCGGGGAAAAACTGTTTTTT.

This clone was detected only a few times. J is TRBJ2-5 and V is TRBV25-1; D call uncertain. CDR1 and CDR2 (germline): MGHDK, SYGVNS. V dropped 3 bases and J dropped 5 bases, with 13 bases sitting between them. The CDR3 covers 14 residues. The CDR3 is CASSDLGPQETQYF. CDR3 nucleotide sequence: TGTGCCAGCAGTGATCTAGGTCCTCAGGAGACCCAGTACTTC.

This clone was seen only a few times. The chain is built from TRBV9 and TRBJ1-1; 7 bases match TRBD1. The ends lost 3 bases at V and 4 bases at J; junction bases unmatched: 3. In germline, CDR1 is SGDLS, CDR2 YYNGEE. The CDR3 extends over 13 amino acids. The CDR3 DNA follows: TGTGCCAGCAGCGCCACAGGGGCCACTGAAGCTTTCTTT. Translation gives CASSATGATEAFF.

This clone was counted ten times or more. The J gene is TRBJ1-1, the V gene TRBV6-5; TRBD1 agrees at 11 bases. The germline CDR1 and CDR2 sequences are MNHEY and SVGAGI. This CDR3 has 15 residues. The J segment lost 3 bases and the V segment lost 6 bases, leaving 6 bases of the junction unmatched. The CDR3 protein is CASRGQGAGDTEAFF. For the CDR3, the DNA is TGTGCCAGCAGAGGACAGGGGGCAGGGGACACTGAAGCTTTCTTT.